The rows below give T cell receptor beta chains drawn from one sample of a study of naive and memory T cell subsets. MiXCR was run by TCRdb on the UMI-ligation and nested PCR reads, yielding one entry per CDR3 protein. The sample lists around 160,000 distinct CDR3 sequences, about 15% seen once, with about 0.14% in the top ten. The sequenced material came from naive CD4+ T cells from blood. The receptor set was obtained from a human donor in good health. Each CDR3 is given with its conserved first and last residue. The D gene is left open where the match is weak. Size tells how often a clone was seen (once, few, many) or the class of an expanded clone, and some rows leave it out.

TRBJ2-7,.,.,TRBV12-3/TRBV12-4,TGTGCCAGCAGTCCTGGTGGACAAGGTTTGGTCATGCCGTTTACCTACGAGCAGTACTTC,CASSPGGQGLVMPFTYEQYF
TRBJ2-3,TRBD1,few,TRBV18,TGTGCCAGCTCACCACCGCGGACAGGGGCAGATACGCAGTATTTT,CASSPPRTGADTQYF
TRBJ1-1,.,.,TRBV20-1,TGCAGTGCTAGAGGAGGAGTCGGCATAAACACTGAAGCTTTCTTT,CSARGGVGINTEAFF
TRBJ2-3,TRBD2,.,TRBV19,TGTGCCAGTAGCAAGCGGGGAGTCACAGATACGCAGTATTTT,CASSKRGVTDTQYF
TRBJ1-4,.,.,TRBV5-6,TGTGCCAGCAGCTTTCGACGGCCGGAAAAACTGTTTTTT,CASSFRRPEKLFF
TRBJ2-3,.,few,TRBV15,TGTGCCACCAGCAGAGATGTGCCTAGCTGGGCCACAGATACGCAGTATTTT,CATSRDVPSWATDTQYF
TRBJ2-7,TRBD1,.,TRBV5-1,TGCGCCAGCAGGCGAGATTCCGGGACAGGGAGCTACGAGCAGTACTTC,CASRRDSGTGSYEQYF
TRBJ2-7,TRBD1,.,TRBV28,TGTGCCAGCAGAACTCCGGGACAGGGATCCTACGAGCAGTACTTC,CASRTPGQGSYEQYF
TRBJ2-1,.,many,TRBV14,TGTGCCAGCAGCCAATGGTCTTCCGTCGCCACCGGGCAGTTCTTC,CASSQWSSVATGQFF
TRBJ2-2,.,.,TRBV19,TGTGCCAGTAGTATCGGGACAATCACCGGGGAGCTGTTTTTT,CASSIGTITGELFF
TRBJ2-1,TRBD2,few,TRBV6-2/TRBV6-3,TGTGCCAGCAGTTATCTTGCAGCGGGAGGGCCCTCGGGCCACAATGAGCAGTTCTTC,CASSYLAAGGPSGHNEQFF
TRBJ1-1,TRBD1,many,TRBV7-8,TGTGCCAGCAGCAAAATGGGACAGGGGCTGGCTGAAGCTTTCTTT,CASSKMGQGLAEAFF
TRBJ1-1,.,.,TRBV5-1,TGCGCCAGCAGGGAGACTGGGGGGTTGACTGAAGCTTTCTTT,CASRETGGLTEAFF
TRBJ2-3,TRBD1,many,TRBV6-5,TGTGCCAGCATGGCAGGGGGTACAGATACGCAGTATTTT,CASMAGGTDTQYF
TRBJ1-1,.,.,TRBV4-1,TGCGCCAGCAGCCGAGCGGGCACGACAAACGGGGGCACTGAAGCTTTCTTT,CASSRAGTTNGGTEAFF
TRBJ1-2,.,.,TRBV11-2,TGTGCCAGCAGCTTAGCTGTGGGACGTGGCTACACCTTC,CASSLAVGRGYTF
TRBJ1-1,.,.,TRBV5-4,TGTGCCAGCAGCTTCGCGGGTTATGACACTGAAGCTTTCTTT,CASSFAGYDTEAFF
TRBJ1-6,TRBD1,.,TRBV2,TGTGCCAGCAGTCTACGGGACAGCTATAATTCACCCCTCCACTTT,CASSLRDSYNSPLHF
TRBJ1-2,TRBD1,.,TRBV29-1,TGCAGCGTTGTTCTTGCAGGGGGCTATGGCTACACCTTC,CSVVLAGGYGYTF
TRBJ2-3,TRBD2,.,TRBV30,TGTGCCTGGAGTGTAGCGGGACTAGCGGTCACAGATACGCAGTATTTT,CAWSVAGLAVTDTQYF
TRBJ1-4,TRBD1,few,TRBV19,TGTGCCAGTAGTCCGGGACAGGGGACGTTTGAAAAACTGTTTTTT,CASSPGQGTFEKLFF
TRBJ1-6,TRBD1,.,TRBV14,TGTGCCAGCAGCCAAGTTACAGGGGGCAATTCACCCCTCCACTTT,CASSQVTGGNSPLHF
TRBJ1-5,.,few,TRBV20-1,TGCAGTGCTAGAGATGGGTTCCGGGGAAATCAGCCCCAGCATTTT,CSARDGFRGNQPQHF
TRBJ2-1,.,few,TRBV5-1,TGCGCCAGCGGTATAGCGTGGGTGACAAACAATGAGCAGTTCTTC,CASGIAWVTNNEQFF
TRBJ1-2,TRBD1,.,TRBV12-3/TRBV12-4,TGTGCCAGCAGTAAGACAGGGGCTAACTATGGCTACACCTTC,CASSKTGANYGYTF
TRBJ2-7,TRBD1,few,TRBV20-1,TGCAGTGCTGACATCACGGGACAGGGGGCCTACGAGCAGTACTTC,CSADITGQGAYEQYF